The rows below give T cell receptor beta chains drawn from one sample of a study of CD8 T cells in Susac syndrome. TCRdb re-called the immunoSEQ multiplex PCR reads with MiXCR, one entry per CDR3 protein. The sample lists about 180,000 distinct CDR3 sequences; more than 90% were seen once. Sequencing used CD4+ T cells from PBMCs. Receptors originate from a human donor with multiple sclerosis. CDR3s include the opening cysteine and the closing phenylalanine or tryptophan. Each record gives: D gene, clone size, J gene, V gene, CDR3 DNA, CDR3 protein. D genes are given only for firm matches. Not all rows give a size; the values are once, few, many and, for expanded clones, a class.

D: -; size: -; J: TRBJ2-5; V: TRBV29-1; DNA: TGCAGCGTTGATACTAGGCAAGAGACCCAGTACTTC; CDR3: CSVDTRQETQYF
D: -; size: -; J: TRBJ2-7; V: TRBV11-3; DNA: TGTGCCAGCAGCTTAGTGCAGGGGACCGGCGAGCAGTACTTC; CDR3: CASSLVQGTGEQYF
D: TRBD1; size: -; J: TRBJ1-5; V: TRBV30; DNA: TGTGCCTGGAGTCGTGGGACAGGCTGGAGCAATCAGCCCCAGCATTTT; CDR3: CAWSRGTGWSNQPQHF
D: -; size: -; J: TRBJ2-5; V: TRBV30; DNA: TGTGCCTGGTTGGGAGGGGGAAGAGAGACCCAGTACTTC; CDR3: CAWLGGGRETQYF
D: TRBD2; size: -; J: TRBJ2-3; V: TRBV30; DNA: TGTGCCTGGAGTGTCCTAGCGGGGACAGATACGCAGTATTTT; CDR3: CAWSVLAGTDTQYF
D: TRBD2; size: -; J: TRBJ2-5; V: TRBV20-1; DNA: TGCAGTGCTACAACCCCCGGGACTAGCGTCGAGACCCAGTACTTC; CDR3: CSATTPGTSVETQYF
D: -; size: -; J: TRBJ2-5; V: TRBV12-3/TRBV12-4; DNA: TGTGCCAGCAGTTTAGAGTCAAGACTACTCCAAGAGACCCAGTACTTC; CDR3: CASSLESRLLQETQYF
D: -; size: -; J: TRBJ1-6; V: TRBV30; DNA: TGTGCTGGAGGGAACTCACCCCTCCACTTT; CDR3: CAGGNSPLHF
D: TRBD1; size: once; J: TRBJ2-7; V: TRBV20-1; DNA: TGCAGTGCTAGTACGGACAGGCAATACGAGCAGTACTTC; CDR3: CSASTDRQYEQYF
D: -; size: once; J: TRBJ2-4; V: TRBV30; DNA: TGTGCCTGGAGGGGCGCAACTCTAGCCAAAAACATTCAGTACTTC; CDR3: CAWRGATLAKNIQYF
D: -; size: -; J: TRBJ2-7; V: TRBV11-2; DNA: TGTGCCAGCAGCTTAGATCCGGTATTGAACGAGCAGTACTTC; CDR3: CASSLDPVLNEQYF
D: TRBD1; size: -; J: TRBJ2-7; V: TRBV6-5; DNA: TGTGCCAGCAGACCGACAGGGGCCCTTCCTTACGAGCAGTACTTC; CDR3: CASRPTGALPYEQYF
D: -; size: -; J: TRBJ2-5; V: TRBV5-6; DNA: TGTGCCAGCAGCTCTAGAGGGCAAGAGACCCAGTACTTC; CDR3: CASSSRGQETQYF
D: -; size: -; J: TRBJ1-5; V: TRBV3-1; DNA: TGTGCCAGCAGCCCGAATTCGGGGGGGGCCAATCAGCCCCAGCATTTT; CDR3: CASSPNSGGANQPQHF
D: -; size: -; J: TRBJ1-1; V: TRBV20-1; DNA: TGCAGTGCTAGTAGACTGTTGATTAACACTGAAGCTTTCTTT; CDR3: CSASRLLINTEAFF
D: -; size: -; J: TRBJ2-5; V: TRBV30; DNA: TGTGCCTGGAGTAGGAGGTTACAAGAGACCCAGTACTTC; CDR3: CAWSRRLQETQYF
D: TRBD2; size: once; J: TRBJ2-7; V: TRBV2; DNA: TGTGCCAGCAGTCGTGAGCGGGGGAATTACGAGCAGTACTTC; CDR3: CASSRERGNYEQYF
D: -; size: -; J: TRBJ2-7; V: TRBV12-3/TRBV12-4; DNA: TGTGCCAGCAGTTTATATGTTGGCAGGCCCTACGAGCAGTACTTC; CDR3: CASSLYVGRPYEQYF
D: TRBD2; size: -; J: TRBJ2-1; V: TRBV7-8; DNA: TGTGCCAGCAGCCTTCTTCGGGTGCTAGCGGGCTCCTACAATGAGCAGTTCTTC; CDR3: CASSLLRVLAGSYNEQFF
D: -; size: -; J: TRBJ2-4; V: TRBV3-1; DNA: TGTGCCAGCAGCCGTACCGGGGGGCTAGCCAAAAACATTCAGTACTTC; CDR3: CASSRTGGLAKNIQYF
D: TRBD1; size: -; J: TRBJ1-1; V: TRBV19; DNA: TGTGCCAGTAGTCCGGACAGGGATTCCTCTGAAGCTTTCTTT; CDR3: CASSPDRDSSEAFF
D: -; size: -; J: TRBJ2-7; V: TRBV20-1; DNA: TGCAGTGCTGGTAGACAGAGGGAGCAGTACTTC; CDR3: CSAGRQREQYF
D: -; size: -; J: TRBJ2-1; V: TRBV20-1; DNA: TGCAGTGCTAGACAATTCGATGAGCAGTTCTTC; CDR3: CSARQFDEQFF
D: TRBD1; size: -; J: TRBJ2-4; V: TRBV6-6; DNA: TGTGCCAGCAGCCGGACAGGGGTGGTGGAGTACTTC; CDR3: CASSRTGVVEYF
D: -; size: -; J: TRBJ2-5; V: TRBV5-4; DNA: TGTGCCAGCAGCCTGGATTACTGGAAAGAGACCCAGTACTTC; CDR3: CASSLDYWKETQYF
D: TRBD2; size: -; J: TRBJ2-7; V: TRBV20-1; DNA: TGCGGGGGGGGAGATACCTACGAGCAGTACTTC; CDR3: CGGGDTYEQYF
D: -; size: -; J: TRBJ1-2; V: TRBV4-1; DNA: TGCGCCAGCAGCCCACAGGCGGGGGCAGGAGCTAACTATGGCTACACCTTC; CDR3: CASSPQAGAGANYGYTF
D: -; size: -; J: TRBJ2-7; V: TRBV29-1; DNA: TGCAGCGTTGAAAATGTGCCCCCCTACGAGCAGTACTTC; CDR3: CSVENVPPYEQYF
D: TRBD1; size: -; J: TRBJ2-5; V: TRBV20-1; DNA: TGCAGTGCTAGAGACATCGGGACAGGGAAAGAGACCCAGTACTTC; CDR3: CSARDIGTGKETQYF
D: TRBD1; size: -; J: TRBJ1-2; V: TRBV29-1; DNA: TGCAGCGTGGTAGGGACAGGGGGCGGCTATGGCTACACCTTC; CDR3: CSVVGTGGGYGYTF
D: TRBD2; size: -; J: TRBJ2-5; V: TRBV12-3/TRBV12-4; DNA: TGTGCCAGCAGTTGGGGACTAGCCCAAGAGACCCAGTACTTC; CDR3: CASSWGLAQETQYF
D: -; size: -; J: TRBJ2-3; V: TRBV30; DNA: TGTGCCTCACGACAGTACACAGATACGCAGTATTTT; CDR3: CASRQYTDTQYF
D: -; size: -; J: TRBJ2-6; V: TRBV14; DNA: TGTGCGGCCCGTTCGGGCTCTGGGGCCAACGTCCTGACTTTC; CDR3: CAARSGSGANVLTF
D: -; size: -; J: TRBJ2-7; V: TRBV5-1; DNA: TGCGCCAGCAGCTTGGCACTCGGCGAGCAGTACTTC; CDR3: CASSLALGEQYF
D: -; size: -; J: TRBJ1-6; V: TRBV4-2; DNA: TGTGCCAGCAGCCTACCTGCCCTTAATTCACCCCTCCACTTT; CDR3: CASSLPALNSPLHF
D: -; size: -; J: TRBJ1-1; V: TRBV4-3; DNA: TGCGCCAGCAGCCACTCTGAGAGGGTGAACACTGAAGCTTTCTTT; CDR3: CASSHSERVNTEAFF
D: -; size: -; J: TRBJ2-1; V: TRBV20-1; DNA: TGCAGTGCTCTTCGGGACCCCTACAATGAGCAGTTCTTC; CDR3: CSALRDPYNEQFF
D: -; size: -; J: TRBJ2-2; V: TRBV4-2; DNA: TGTGCCAGCAGCCAAGTGGTGGGGGGCTTGCGTAAGAACACCGGGGAGCTGTTTTTT; CDR3: CASSQVVGGLRKNTGELFF
D: -; size: -; J: TRBJ1-6; V: TRBV20-1; DNA: TGCAGTGCTAGAGGGGGGCTCGGGAATTCACCCCTCCACTTT; CDR3: CSARGGLGNSPLHF
D: -; size: -; J: TRBJ2-5; V: TRBV10-3; DNA: TGTGCCATCAGTGGTACGGGGCCCAAAGAGACCCAGTACTTC; CDR3: CAISGTGPKETQYF
D: TRBD1; size: -; J: TRBJ2-7; V: TRBV6-6; DNA: TGTGCCAGCAGTTCGGGACAGGGATTTCTGTACTTC; CDR3: CASSSGQGFLYF
D: -; size: -; J: TRBJ1-2; V: TRBV12-3/TRBV12-4; DNA: TGTGCCAGCAGTTCCAGGACGTCTTATGGCTACACCTTC; CDR3: CASSSRTSYGYTF
D: -; size: -; J: TRBJ1-5; V: TRBV20-1; DNA: TGCAGTGCTAGTTCTGGGTTCAATCAGCCCCAGCATTTT; CDR3: CSASSGFNQPQHF
D: TRBD1; size: -; J: TRBJ1-5; V: TRBV12-3/TRBV12-4; DNA: TGTGCCAGCAGTCTCGCCGGGACAGGAGGTGGCCAGCCCCAGCATTTT; CDR3: CASSLAGTGGGQPQHF
D: -; size: once; J: TRBJ1-4; V: TRBV30; DNA: TGTGCCTGGAGTGCAGAGGGTGGGTCTCGAGGTGTGACAACTAATGAAAAACTGTTTTTT; CDR3: CAWSAEGGSRGVTTNEKLFF
D: -; size: once; J: TRBJ1-4; V: TRBV29-1; DNA: TGCAGCGTTGAAGGCATTAATGAAAAACTGTTTTTT; CDR3: CSVEGINEKLFF
D: -; size: -; J: TRBJ2-7; V: TRBV4-1; DNA: TGCGCCAGCAGCCAAGATAATGGGGTCACCTACGAGCAGTACTTC; CDR3: CASSQDNGVTYEQYF
D: TRBD1; size: -; J: TRBJ1-2; V: TRBV29-1; DNA: TGCAGCGTTACGGGACAGGAATATGGCTACACCTTC; CDR3: CSVTGQEYGYTF
D: -; size: -; J: TRBJ2-7; V: TRBV6-1; DNA: TGTGCCAGCAGTGAAGTTTTCCGGGGACCGCCTTGGTACGAGCAGTACTTC; CDR3: CASSEVFRGPPWYEQYF
D: -; size: -; J: TRBJ1-2; V: TRBV27; DNA: TGTGCCAGCAGTTTAACGTGGAGTGGTGGCTACACCTTC; CDR3: CASSLTWSGGYTF